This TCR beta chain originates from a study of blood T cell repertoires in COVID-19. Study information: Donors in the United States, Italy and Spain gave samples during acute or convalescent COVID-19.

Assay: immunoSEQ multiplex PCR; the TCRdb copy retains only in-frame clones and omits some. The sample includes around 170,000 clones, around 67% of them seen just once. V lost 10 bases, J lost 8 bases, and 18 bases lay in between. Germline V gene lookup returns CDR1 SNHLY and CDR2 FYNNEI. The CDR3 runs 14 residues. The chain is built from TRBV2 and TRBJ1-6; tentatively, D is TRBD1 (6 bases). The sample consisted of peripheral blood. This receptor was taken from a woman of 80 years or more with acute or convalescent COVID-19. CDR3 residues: CATRGAGSDSPLHF. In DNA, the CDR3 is TGTGCCACCCGGGGGGCAGGATCCGATTCACCCCTCCACTTT. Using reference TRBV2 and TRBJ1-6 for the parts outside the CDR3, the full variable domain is EPEVTQTPSHQVTQMGQEVILRCVPISNHLYFYWYRQILGQKVEFLVSFYNNEISEKSEIFDDQFSVERPDGSNFTLKIRSTKLEDSAMYFCATRGAGSDSPLHFGNGTRLTVT.